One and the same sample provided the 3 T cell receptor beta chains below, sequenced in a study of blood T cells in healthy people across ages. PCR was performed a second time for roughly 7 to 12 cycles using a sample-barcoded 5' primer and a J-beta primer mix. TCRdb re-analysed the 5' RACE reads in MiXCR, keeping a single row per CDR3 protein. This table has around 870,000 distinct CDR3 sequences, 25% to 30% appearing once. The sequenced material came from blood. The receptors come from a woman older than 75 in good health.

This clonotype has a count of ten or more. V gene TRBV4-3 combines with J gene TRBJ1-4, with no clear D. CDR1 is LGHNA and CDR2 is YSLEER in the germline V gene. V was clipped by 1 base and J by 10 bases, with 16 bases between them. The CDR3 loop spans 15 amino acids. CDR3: CASSQGRSERGKLFF. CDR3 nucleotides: TGCGCCAGCAGCCAAGGGCGAAGCGAACGGGGAAAACTGTTTTTT.

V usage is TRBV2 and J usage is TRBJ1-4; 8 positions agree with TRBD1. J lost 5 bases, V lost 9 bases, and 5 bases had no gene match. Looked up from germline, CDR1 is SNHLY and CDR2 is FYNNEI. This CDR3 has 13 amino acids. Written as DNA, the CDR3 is TGTGCCAGTCGGACAGGGTCAAATGAAAAACTGTTTTTT. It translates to CASRTGSNEKLFF. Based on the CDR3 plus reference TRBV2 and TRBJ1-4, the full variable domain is EPEVTQTPSHQVTQMGQEVILRCVPISNHLYFYWYRQILGQKVEFLVSFYNNEISEKSEIFDDQFSVERPDGSNFTLKIRSTKLEDSAMYFCASRTGSNEKLFFGSGTQLSVL.

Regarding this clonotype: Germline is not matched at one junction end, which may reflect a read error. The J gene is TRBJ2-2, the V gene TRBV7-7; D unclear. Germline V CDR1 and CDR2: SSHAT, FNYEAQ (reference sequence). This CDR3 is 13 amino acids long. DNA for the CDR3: TGTGCTAGCAGCTTAGTTGGGGCCGGGGAGCTGTTTTTT. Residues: CASSLVGAGELFF.